This TCR beta chain stems from a study of tumor-infiltrating lymphocytes in localized non-small cell lung cancer. Data came from immunoSEQ multiplex PCR; TCRdb stores just in-frame clones and leaves some out. The sample gives 14,000 or so clones, more than 60% of which show up once; around 4.3% is in the top ten. The CDR3 is made up of 16 amino acids. The germline V and J ends were trimmed by 0 bases and 1 base, with 11 bases remaining between them. Germline V gene lookup returns CDR1 MNHEY and CDR2 SVGAGI. The sequence came from a human donor with non-small cell lung cancer. Sequenced input: lung tumor tissue. The chain combines TRBV6-5 with TRBJ2-3, with D hard to call. The CDR3 loop reads CASSYSSGRGTDTQYF. The CDR3 DNA reads TGTGCCAGCAGTTACTCGAGTGGTCGGGGCACAGATACGCAGTATTTT.